A single sample gave rise to the 2 T cell receptor beta chains below, sequenced in a study of identical twins. TCRdb itself ran the 5' RACE reads through MiXCR, one entry per CDR3 protein. This sample has about 690,000 distinct CDR3 sequences; 5.5% to 6.5% occur once, and the top ten carry 1.5% to 2%. The sequenced sample consisted of naive T cells sorted from blood. These receptors originate from a man aged 18 to 29 in good health.

This clonotype was recorded at least ten times. The chain uses TRBV7-9 and TRBJ1-5; the D gene is possibly TRBD1 (5 bases). There are 14 residues in the CDR3. Trimming shortened V by 4 bases and J by 3 bases, and 10 bases separated the two germline ends. CDR1 is SEHNR, CDR2 FQNEAQ, per germline (reference sequence). The CDR3 here is CASSWGVDNQPQHF. CDR3 sequence (DNA): TGTGCCAGCAGCTGGGGGGTCGACAATCAGCCCCAGCATTTT.

The genes are TRBV30 and TRBJ2-7; D gene unclear. From germline, CDR1 is GTSNPN and CDR2 SVGIG (reference sequence). The CDR3 is 14 residues long. Trimming stripped 6 bases from V and 1 base from J, with 16 bases between. In DNA, the CDR3 is TGTGCCTGCTGGTACCCAGAGAGGTCCTACGAGCAGTACTTC. It encodes CACWYPERSYEQYF.